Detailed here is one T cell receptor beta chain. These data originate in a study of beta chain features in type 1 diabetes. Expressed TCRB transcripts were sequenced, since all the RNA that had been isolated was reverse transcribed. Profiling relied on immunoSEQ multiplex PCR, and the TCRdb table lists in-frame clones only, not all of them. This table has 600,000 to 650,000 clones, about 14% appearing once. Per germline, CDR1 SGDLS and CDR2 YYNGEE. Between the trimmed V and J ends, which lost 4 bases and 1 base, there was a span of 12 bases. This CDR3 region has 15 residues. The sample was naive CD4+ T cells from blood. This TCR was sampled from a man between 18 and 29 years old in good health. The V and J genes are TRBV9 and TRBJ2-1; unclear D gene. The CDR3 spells CASSHNRASYNEQFF. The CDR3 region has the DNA TGTGCCAGCAGCCATAACCGCGCTTCCTACAATGAGCAGTTCTTC.